This TCR beta chain is drawn from a study of blood T cell repertoires in COVID-19. Study-level background: Nucleic acid was either cDNA or gDNA, and it came from T cells, B-cell-depleted T cells, or PBMCs.

Source study methods: Estimation of nucleated cell counts was performed using reference gene primer amplification. Data came from immunoSEQ multiplex PCR; TCRdb stores just in-frame clones and leaves some out. The V and J calls and clone size were taken over from that table, and D and trimming were inferred from the DNA. This table has more than 45,000 clones, over 80% appearing once. V shed 8 bases and J shed 6 bases, with 10 bases lying between them. Germline CDR1 is LNHDA and CDR2 is SQIVND (reference sequence). The CDR3 has 12 amino acids. This clonotype was obtained from a woman aged 55 to 70 with acute or convalescent COVID-19. The V call is TRBV19, the J call TRBJ2-2; a weak D match, TRBD2 (5 bases). The material sequenced was peripheral blood. CDR3 protein: CASFRTSGELFF. The CDR3 DNA reads as TGTGCCAGTTTTCGGACTTCCGGGGAGCTGTTTTTT.